This entry lists 11 T cell receptor beta chains sequenced from one sample in a study of blood T cells in healthy people across ages. Alongside a J-beta primer mix, a sample-barcoded 5' primer served in a second PCR lasting roughly 7 to 11 cycles. TCRdb processed the 5' RACE reads anew with MiXCR; each CDR3 protein has one entry. The table lists roughly 680,000 distinct CDR3 sequences, around 48% of them singletons, with around 32% in the top ten. Material: blood. Receptors were obtained from a woman in her sixties or seventies in good health.

This chain connects TRBV28 to TRBJ2-4; TRBD2 matches at 9 bases. CDR3 length: 14 residues. The junction had 12 bases not matched to a gene; V was cut back by 5 bases and J by 13 bases. CDR1 and CDR2 (germline): MDHEN, SYDVKM. Written as DNA, the CDR3 is TGTGCCAGCAGTGGCGGGAGGGCCTCTGGTGAGCAGTACTTC. It specifies CASSGGRASGEQYF.

The rearrangement uses TRBV18 and TRBJ2-1; D unresolved. The CDR3 is 13 residues long. Trimming stripped 9 bases from V and 7 bases from J, with 16 bases between. From germline, CDR1 is KGHSH and CDR2 LQKENI. CDR3 loop: CASRTAPKNEQFF. In DNA, the CDR3 is TGTGCCAGTAGAACCGCGCCCAAAAATGAGCAGTTCTTC.

This clonotype was seen a few times. The rearrangement links TRBV10-3 to TRBJ1-2, with D perhaps TRBD1 (6 bases). Germline V gene data show CDR1 as ENHRY and CDR2 as SYGVKD. The CDR3 runs to 17 residues. With 3 bases removed from V and 8 bases from J, the gap between germline ends came to 25 bases. The CDR3 bases are TGTGCCATCAGTGACAGCACTACTCTCGGGACAAAGGACGGCTACACCTTC. This sequence encodes CAISDSTTLGTKDGYTF.

V gene TRBV19 combines with J gene TRBJ1-1, with D unclear. Germline CDR1 and CDR2: LNHDA and SQIVND (reference sequence). Trimming pared 7 bases from V and 1 base from J, leaving 4 bases between. CDR3 length equals 11 residues. CDR3 sequence: CASTANTEAFF. The CDR3 DNA reads as TGTGCCAGTACGGCGAACACTGAAGCTTTCTTT.

V gene TRBV24-1 combines with J gene TRBJ2-7; unclear D gene. The germline gives CDR1 KGHDR, CDR2 SFDVKD. Trimming stripped 5 bases from V and 7 bases from J, with 29 bases between. The CDR3 is 18 amino acids. CDR3 sequence (DNA): TGTGCCACCAGTGGGTCAGGAACGACACATCAATCCTACAATGAGCAGTACTTC. Translated, it gives CATSGSGTTHQSYNEQYF.

The sample holds a few counts of this clonotype. The chain employs TRBV12-3 or TRBV12-4 and TRBJ2-5; D might be TRBD1 or TRBD2, each matching 5 bases. The CDR3 spans 14 residues. V lost 7 bases and J 7 bases, leaving 19 bases between the germline ends. This CDR3 is CASNEWGGGWTQYF. The CDR3 bases are TGTGCCAGCAATGAATGGGGTGGGGGATGGACCCAGTACTTC.

This clonotype showed up many times. This chain links TRBV21-1 with TRBJ2-7; the table's D call TRBD1 went unverified against the DNA. TRBV21-1 is marked as a pseudogene. This CDR3 has 13 amino acids. This CDR3 is CASRGLPSYEQYF. The CDR3 bases are TGTGCCAGCAGGGGGCTCCCATCCTACGAGCAGTACTTC.

The V gene is TRBV18, the J gene TRBJ1-2, with D perhaps matching TRBD1 (6 bases). The germline gives CDR1 KGHSH, CDR2 LQKENI. The germline V and J ends were trimmed by 3 bases and 4 bases, with 12 bases remaining between them. The CDR3 runs 14 residues. The chain's CDR3 is CASSPKDSGYGYTF. CDR3 nucleotide sequence: TGTGCCAGCTCACCTAAGGACAGCGGCTATGGCTACACCTTC.

This clonotype has ten or more counts. This chain connects TRBV10-3 to TRBJ2-5; 12 bases fit TRBD1. Trimming at V came to 11 bases and at J to 5 bases, leaving 6 bases not matched to a gene. Germline V gene sequence: CDR1 ENHRY, CDR2 SYGVKD. This CDR3 region has 13 residues. CDR3 amino acids: CASRDRGRETQYF. The CDR3 DNA sequence: TGTGCCTCCAGGGACAGGGGGCGGGAGACCCAGTACTTC.

V and J are TRBV7-6 and TRBJ1-1; 7 bases are shared with TRBD1. This CDR3 is built from 16 residues. V dropped 2 bases and J dropped 7; count of bases not matched to a gene: 13. Germline values: CDR1 SGHVS, CDR2 FNYEAQ. The CDR3 coding sequence is TGTGCCAGCAGCTTACGGTCGGGACAGAGACAAATTGAAGCTTTCTTT. The encoded protein is CASSLRSGQRQIEAFF. The full variable domain, its missing parts supplied by reference TRBV7-6 and TRBJ1-1, is GAGVSQSPRYKVTKRGQDVALRCDPISGHVSLYWYRQALGQGPEFLTYFNYEAQQDKSGLPNDRFSAERPEGSISTLTIQRTEQRDSAMYRCASSLRSGQRQIEAFFGQGTRLTVV.

The chain has TRBV21-1 and TRBJ2-1; the table gives TRBD1 as D, unverified against the DNA. TRBV21-1 is assigned pseudogene status. This CDR3 region has 17 residues. The CDR3 spells CASSNTQRTGAYNEQFF. Here the CDR3 DNA reads TGTGCCAGCAGCAACACCCAAAGGACAGGGGCCTACAATGAGCAGTTCTTC.